This TCR beta chain was observed in a study of T cell responses to AZD1222 COVID-19 vaccine. In germline, CDR1 is KGHSH, CDR2 LQKENI. The CDR3 consists of 19 residues. Trimming shortened V by 5 bases and J by 1 base, and 26 bases separated the two germline ends. Here immunoSEQ multiplex PCR was the method, and the copy in TCRdb shows in-frame clones only, minus some. The table shows 150,000 to 180,000 clones, with more than 75% occurring only once. The sample here was peripheral blood, taken on day 0 of AZD1222 vaccination. The rearrangement joins TRBV18 to TRBJ1-1, with TRBD1 as a possible D gene (5 bases). This receptor was obtained from an adult in good health. CDR3 protein: CASSALLLASGTANTEAFF. CDR3 nucleotide sequence: TGTGCCAGCTCAGCTCTACTACTCGCATCCGGGACGGCGAACACTGAAGCTTTCTTT.